This T cell receptor beta chain was found in a study of shared clonotypes between healthy human individuals. Across the study: Per donor, CD8 memory used one plate, CD8 naive used two, CD4 memory used three and CD4 naive used three.

Donation came from healthy HIV-negative adults that had no recent acute infections or vaccinations. Germline trimming cut 4 bases from V and 6 bases from J; bases unmatched to any gene: 9. The CDR3 runs to 16 residues. Germline CDR1 is ENHRY and CDR2 is SYGVKD. Findings of the study overall: Non-shared clonotypes had lower generation probabilities than clonotypes shared by all four sorted-subset donors.

Only in-frame clones appear in the TCRdb table, and some are missing; sequencing was by immunoSEQ multiplex PCR. The table includes 2.5 million or so clones, roughly 92% detected once. Of note for this clone: What it recognizes is unknown.

V and J are TRBV10-3 and TRBJ2-1; TRBD2 matches at 10 bases. Sequencing used naive CD4+ T cells sorted from blood. Subset in this sample: CD45RA+ positively selected. This sequence was found in a man in his late teens or twenties in good health. CDR3 DNA sequence: TGTGCCATCAGTGTATCTAGCGGGGGAGCGACCAATGAGCAGTTCTTC. Its translation is CAISVSSGGATNEQFF.